This passage covers 10 T cell receptor beta chains from one sample sequenced in a study of CD8 T cells in Susac syndrome (dated by TCRdb to the late 2010s). Receptor amplification or capture employed the immunoSEQ multiplex PCR assay. RNA was extracted using the RNeasy kit, and roughly 0.45 to 1 microgram was reverse transcribed with random hexamers. The raw public reads went through TCRdb reprocessing: fastp at Q25, MiXCR clone calling, in-frame beta chains kept. Records with the same CDR3 protein are collapsed into one entry carrying the most frequent genes and DNA. The sample records approximately 100,000 distinct CDR3 sequences, about nine tenths of which are singletons. The ten largest clones represent roughly 0.12% of the sample. Source material: CD8+ T cells from PBMCs. These receptors were obtained from a human donor in good health.

This chain uses TRBV29-1 with TRBJ2-1; D ambiguous. Per germline, CDR1 SQVTM and CDR2 ANQGSEA. The CDR3 extends over 14 amino acids. V lost 2 bases to trimming and J lost 15 bases, with 23 bases between them. The CDR3 region has the DNA TGCAGCGTTGAATATCCTAGTGTTTTGATTGGGCCGTTCTTC. Its protein product is CSVEYPSVLIGPFF.

V is TRBV7-2 and J is TRBJ2-3; 12 bases map to TRBD2. The V gene end was trimmed by 10 bases and the J gene end by 6 bases; junction bases not matched to a gene: 5. The CDR3 extends over 13 amino acids. Per the germline V gene, CDR1 is SGHTA and CDR2 is FQGNSA. The CDR3 bases are TGTGCCACTAGCGGGGGGGAATTGGATACGCAGTATTTT. It translates to CATSGGELDTQYF.

The chain uses TRBV30 and TRBJ2-1; 16 nucleotides match TRBD2. The CDR3 spans 16 residues. The trim removed 4 bases at V and 2 bases at J, leaving 2 bases unmatched. Germline CDR1 reads GTSNPN; CDR2 reads SVGIG (reference sequence). The CDR3 is CAWMGLAGGAYNEQFF. Here the CDR3 DNA reads TGTGCCTGGATGGGACTAGCGGGAGGGGCCTACAATGAGCAGTTCTTC.

The V call is TRBV7-2, the J call TRBJ1-2; 9 bases are shared with TRBD1. The V gene's germline CDR1 is SGHTA and CDR2 FQGNSA. The CDR3 has 15 amino acids. After removal of 4 bases from V and 3 bases from J, the junction contained 6 bases not matched to a gene. CDR3 sequence (DNA): TGTGCCAGCAGCTCCCCGGGACAGGGATACTATGGCTACACCTTC. It yields the protein CASSSPGQGYYGYTF.

The chain couples TRBV3-1 to TRBJ1-2; possible D gene TRBD1, 5 bases. Germline CDR1 LGHDT, CDR2 YNNKEL (reference sequence). The CDR3 runs to 17 residues. With 3 bases removed from V and 0 bases from J, the gap between germline ends came to 17 bases. In DNA form, the CDR3 reads TGTGCCAGCAGCCACTCCGGGACGATAACGACTAACTATGGCTACACCTTC. It encodes CASSHSGTITTNYGYTF.

The chain couples TRBV29-1 to TRBJ1-1, with 7 nucleotides matching TRBD1. Germline CDR1 and CDR2: SQVTM and ANQGSEA. The length of the CDR3 is 13 residues. The ends lost 6 bases at V and 0 bases at J; junction bases unmatched: 4. The DNA of the CDR3 is TGCAGCGTACTGAGGGGGCTGAACACTGAAGCTTTCTTT. It translates to CSVLRGLNTEAFF.

Written as DNA, the CDR3 is TGTGCCAGCAGTCTTGGGACCGGCAATGAGCAGTTCTTC. The encoded protein is CASSLGTGNEQFF. The chain has TRBV7-3 and TRBJ2-1; the D gene could be TRBD1 or TRBD2 (5 bases each). V was cut by 6 bases and J by 6 bases, with 12 bases left in between. CDR1 and CDR2 (germline): SGHTA, FQGTGA. This CDR3 has 13 residues.

This chain connects TRBV6-6 to TRBJ2-3, with TRBD2 as a possible D gene (5 bases). Germline V gene data show CDR1 as MNHNY and CDR2 as SVGAGI (reference sequence). V lost 4 bases to trimming and J lost 6 bases, with 14 bases between them. The CDR3 is 14 amino acids. The CDR3 sequence: CASSSNRGLDTQYF. The CDR3 DNA reads TGTGCCAGCAGTTCTAATCGAGGGCTGGATACGCAGTATTTT.

The V call is TRBV20-1, the J call TRBJ2-5; 10 bases align to TRBD2. V trimming: 5 bases; J trimming: 5 bases; junction bases outside the gene matches: 14. Germline CDR1 DFQATT, CDR2 SNEGSKA (reference sequence). This CDR3 spans 16 amino acids. The CDR3 DNA follows: TGCAGTGCTCTCCGCGCTAGCGGGAGACAGGGCGAGACCCAGTACTTC. Its translation: CSALRASGRQGETQYF.

The DNA of the CDR3 is TGTGCCAGCAGCCCGCAAGAGACCCAGTACTTC. Protein product: CASSPQETQYF. This chain joins TRBV7-2 and TRBJ2-5, with D uncertain. Between the trimmed V and J ends, which lost 5 bases and 2 bases, there was a span of 3 bases. The CDR3 covers 11 residues. Germline values: CDR1 SGHTA, CDR2 FQGNSA.